This T cell receptor (beta chain) was sequenced during a study of Ad26.COV2.S vaccination and SARS-CoV-2 variants. As for the study in general: Ad26.COV2.S, an intramuscular injection, was given once or twice 56 days apart.

The germline V gene encodes CDR1 SGHVS and CDR2 FQNEAQ. The CDR3 length is 15 residues. V shed 2 bases and J shed 6 bases, with 14 bases lying between them. The sample's treatment: 15 to 20 received Ad26.COV2.S at low or high dose, single or two shots; 5 received placebo; per-sample allocation not given. The study sampled participants on day 63 after the first vaccine or placebo injection. Immunization relied on an Ad26 vector, which expressed Wuhan-strain SARS-CoV-2 spike. Only in-frame clones appear in the TCRdb table, and some are missing; sequencing was by immunoSEQ multiplex PCR. This sample has hundreds of thousands of clones, with about 91% found just once.

The sequence came from a person between 18 and 65 years old who received the Ad26.COV2.S COVID-19 vaccine or a placebo. The gene calls are TRBV7-8 and TRBJ1-5; a possible D gene is TRBD1 (6 bases). The sample was peripheral blood, taken in a trial of Ad26.COV2.S vaccine versus placebo. The CDR3 reads CASSLPAGVGQPQHF. Written as DNA, the CDR3 is TGTGCCAGCAGCTTACCGGCAGGGGTGGGTCAGCCCCAGCATTTT.